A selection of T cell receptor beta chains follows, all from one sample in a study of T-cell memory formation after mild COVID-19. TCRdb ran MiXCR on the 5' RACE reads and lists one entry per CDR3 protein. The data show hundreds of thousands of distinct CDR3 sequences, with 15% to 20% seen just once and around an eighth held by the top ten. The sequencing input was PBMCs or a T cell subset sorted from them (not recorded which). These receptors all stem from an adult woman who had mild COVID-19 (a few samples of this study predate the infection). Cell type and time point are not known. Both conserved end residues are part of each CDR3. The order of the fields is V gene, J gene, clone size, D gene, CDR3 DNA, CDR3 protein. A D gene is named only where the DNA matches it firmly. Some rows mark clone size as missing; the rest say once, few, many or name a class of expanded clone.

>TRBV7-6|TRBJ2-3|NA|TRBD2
TGTGCCAGCAGCTTAATAGCGGGGGACTACACAGATACGCAGTATTTT
CASSLIAGDYTDTQYF
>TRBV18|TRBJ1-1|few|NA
TGTGCCAGCTCACGACTGGGACCTAACACTGAAGCTTTCTTT
CASSRLGPNTEAFF
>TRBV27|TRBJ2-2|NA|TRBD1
TGTGCCAGCAAAAACCGGGACAGGGACGGCGGGGAGCTGTTTTTT
CASKNRDRDGGELFF
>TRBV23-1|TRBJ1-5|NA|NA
TGCGCCAGCGGATCATTTCTAAGCAATCAGCCCCAGCATTTT
CASGSFLSNQPQHF
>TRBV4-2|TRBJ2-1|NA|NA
TGTGCCAGCAGCCATGGGATTAGCGTGCAGGCCTACAATGAGCAGTTCTTC
CASSHGISVQAYNEQFF
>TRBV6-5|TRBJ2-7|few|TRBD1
TGTGCCAGCAGTTACTTGGGACAGGGGGCCGAGCAGTACTTC
CASSYLGQGAEQYF
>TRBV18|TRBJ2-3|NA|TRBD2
TGTGCCAGCTCACTCCAGCGGGGGCGGGATACGCAGTATTTT
CASSLQRGRDTQYF
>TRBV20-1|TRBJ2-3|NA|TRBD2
TGCAGTGCTGGACCTAGCGGGGGGTTCTCAGATACGCAGTATTTT
CSAGPSGGFSDTQYF
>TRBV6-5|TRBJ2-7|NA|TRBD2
TGTGCCAGCAAGGGACTAGCGGGGCCCTACGAGCAGTACTTC
CASKGLAGPYEQYF
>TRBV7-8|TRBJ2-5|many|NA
TGTGCCAGCAGCCCCCCGGTTTCGGGGCAGGAGACCCAGTACTTC
CASSPPVSGQETQYF
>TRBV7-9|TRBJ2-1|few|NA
TGTGCCAGCAGCCGGGGACATGAAAGGTTCTTC
CASSRGHERFF
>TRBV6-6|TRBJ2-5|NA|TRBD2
TGTGCCAGCAGTTACAATCAGGGACTAGCGGGGGGGTTGGTATGGACCCAGTACTTC
CASSYNQGLAGGLVWTQYF
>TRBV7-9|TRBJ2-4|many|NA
TGTGCCAGCAGCTTGGCAGGGCAAAACATTCAGTACTTC
CASSLAGQNIQYF
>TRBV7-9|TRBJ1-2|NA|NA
TGTGCCAGCAGCTTAACTACAGTCAGGGCCGTCTATGGCTACACCTTC
CASSLTTVRAVYGYTF
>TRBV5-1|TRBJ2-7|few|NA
TGCGCCAGCAGCTCGGGGTCGGACTTTCCAGAGCAGTACTTC
CASSSGSDFPEQYF
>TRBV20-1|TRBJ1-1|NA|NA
TGCAGTGCCAGGGCGGGAATTTACACTGAAGCTTTCTTT
CSARAGIYTEAFF
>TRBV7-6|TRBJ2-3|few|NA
TGTGCCAGCAGCCGCGACCACACCCGCACAGATACGCAGTATTTT
CASSRDHTRTDTQYF
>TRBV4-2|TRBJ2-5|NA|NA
TGTGCCAGCAGCCAAGAACTTCAGACCCAGTACTTC
CASSQELQTQYF
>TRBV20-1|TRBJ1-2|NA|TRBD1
TGCAGTGCCGACCCGACAGGGAACTATGGCTACACCTTC
CSADPTGNYGYTF
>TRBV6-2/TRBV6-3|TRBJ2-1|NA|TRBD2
TGTGCCAGCAGTTACGGTAGTGACGTCCGACTAGCGGTCTACAATGAGCAGTTCTTC
CASSYGSDVRLAVYNEQFF
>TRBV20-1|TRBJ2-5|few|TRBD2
TGCAGTGCTAAACTAGCGGGAGGGCCGGTGTGGTCCGAGACCCAGTACTTC
CSAKLAGGPVWSETQYF
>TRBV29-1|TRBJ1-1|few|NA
TGCAGCGTTGGAGGGGGGGCGCCGACTGAAGCTTTCTTT
CSVGGGAPTEAFF
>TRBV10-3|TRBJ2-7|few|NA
TGTGCCATCAGTGAGCGACGGGAGAGAGACGAGCAGTACTTC
CAISERRERDEQYF
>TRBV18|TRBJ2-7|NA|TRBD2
TGTGCCAGCTCACCCTCGGGAGGGGACGAGCAGTACTTC
CASSPSGGDEQYF
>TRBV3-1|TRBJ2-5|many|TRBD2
TGTGCCAGCAGCCCGGAGGTCGACCGGCCCGGGAGGGAGACCCAGTACTTC
CASSPEVDRPGRETQYF
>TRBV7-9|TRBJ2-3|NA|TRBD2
TGTGCCAGCAGCGTAGCGGGACACGATCAGGAAGATACGCAGTATTTT
CASSVAGHDQEDTQYF
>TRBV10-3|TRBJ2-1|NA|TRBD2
TGTGCCATCAGTGGGGAAGCGGGAAGCTACAATGAGCAGTTCTTC
CAISGEAGSYNEQFF
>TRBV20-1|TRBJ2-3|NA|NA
TGCAGTGCTAACAGACGGCAGGGCACAGATACGCAGTATTTT
CSANRRQGTDTQYF
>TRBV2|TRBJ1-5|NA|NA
TGTGCCAGCAAGGGGGTTAATCAGCCCCAGCATTTT
CASKGVNQPQHF
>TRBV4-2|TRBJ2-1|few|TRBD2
TGTGCCAGCAGCCTTGGGGCTAGCGGGAGGAATGAGCAGTTCTTC
CASSLGASGRNEQFF
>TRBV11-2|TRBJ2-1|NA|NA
TGTGCCAGCAGCTTGGACCGTTGGGGGTACAATGAGCAGTTCTTC
CASSLDRWGYNEQFF
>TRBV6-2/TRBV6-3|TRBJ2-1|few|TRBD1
TGTGCCAGCAGTTACTTTGGGACAGGGGACAATGAGCAGTTCTTC
CASSYFGTGDNEQFF
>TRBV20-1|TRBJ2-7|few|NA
TGCAGTGCTAAGGGGGGTGGGCGTTACGAGCAGTACTTC
CSAKGGGRYEQYF
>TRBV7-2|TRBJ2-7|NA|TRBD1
TGTGCCAGCAGCCCTGGGACAGGGCCCCGCTCGATACAATACGAGCAGTACTTC
CASSPGTGPRSIQYEQYF
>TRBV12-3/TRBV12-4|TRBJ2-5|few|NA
TGTGCCAGTCTTCAGGGTTATGGGGTGGAGACCCAGTACTTC
CASLQGYGVETQYF
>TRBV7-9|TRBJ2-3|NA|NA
TGTGCCAGCAGCTCCAGGGGGGGTGCAGATACGCAGTATTTT
CASSSRGGADTQYF
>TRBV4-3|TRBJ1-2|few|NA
TGCGCCAGCAGCCGAGGGGTTTACTATGGCTACACCTTC
CASSRGVYYGYTF
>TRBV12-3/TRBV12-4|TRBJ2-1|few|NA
TGTGCCAGCAGTTATAATGACGCAGGTCGGTCCTACAATGAGCAGTTCTTC
CASSYNDAGRSYNEQFF
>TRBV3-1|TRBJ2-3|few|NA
TGTGCCAGCAGCCAAGATCCGCTGAAGGCAGGGGTTGCAGATACGCAGTATTTT
CASSQDPLKAGVADTQYF
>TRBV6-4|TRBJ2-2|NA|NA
TGTGCCAGCAGTGAGAACAGGGCGAACACCGGGGAGCTGTTTTTT
CASSENRANTGELFF
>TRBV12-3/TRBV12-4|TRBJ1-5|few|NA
TGTGCCAGCAGTCATCGGGCCCTTAGCAATCAGCCCCAGCATTTT
CASSHRALSNQPQHF
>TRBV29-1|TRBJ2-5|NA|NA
TGCAGCGTTGGATATAGCGCCCAAGAGACCCAGTACTTC
CSVGYSAQETQYF
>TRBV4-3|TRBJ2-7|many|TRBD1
TGCGCCAGCAGCCAAGCGACAGCAGGGGGAGAGCAGTACTTC
CASSQATAGGEQYF
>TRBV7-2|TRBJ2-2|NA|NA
TGTGCCAGCAGCACCAGGGTAGGGGAGCTGTTTTTT
CASSTRVGELFF
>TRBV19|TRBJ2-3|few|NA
TGTGCCAGCGCGGACAGACGAAGCACAGATACGCAGTATTTT
CASADRRSTDTQYF
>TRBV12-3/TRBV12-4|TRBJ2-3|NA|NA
TGTGCCAGCATGGCCCGGGGAGGTACTAGCACAGATACGCAGTATTTT
CASMARGGTSTDTQYF
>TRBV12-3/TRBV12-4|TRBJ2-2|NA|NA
TGTGCCAGCAGTCTTTCCCCTCAGGGAGACAAGGACACCGGGGAGCTGTTTTTT
CASSLSPQGDKDTGELFF
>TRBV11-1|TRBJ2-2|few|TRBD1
TGTGCCAGCAGAACAGGGGGCCCCGGAACCGGGGAGCTGTTTTTT
CASRTGGPGTGELFF
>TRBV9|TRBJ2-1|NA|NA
TGTGCCAGCAGCCTCGGGAACGTAGGAACGAGTGAGCAGTTCTTC
CASSLGNVGTSEQFF
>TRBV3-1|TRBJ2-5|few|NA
TGTGCCAGCAGCCAGGGACTGGAACAAGAGACCCAGTACTTC
CASSQGLEQETQYF